This TCR beta chain was retrieved from a study of regulatory T cells in long-lasting Graves disease (dated by TCRdb to 2020 to 2022). For context, the study as a whole: Persistent Graves' disease was defined as antithyroid drug treatment for over 5 years with persistently positive TSH receptor autoantibodies. A total of about 33 samples underwent TCR sequencing: about 13 from persistent and roughly 20 from newly diagnosed Graves' disease patients. Persistent Graves' disease patients were compared with newly diagnosed Graves' disease patients by peripheral blood TCR sequencing and RNA sequencing. The study took place in China and was registered as a clinical trial. Antithyroid drugs had been taken for approximately 10 years on average by persistent Graves' disease patients in the clinical cohort. What the authors observed across the whole study: Only the TCR beta chain was sequenced and analyzed. The small sample size was acknowledged by the authors as a limitation that may reduce accuracy. Persistent disease showed preferential use of TRBV28, TRBJ1-2 and TRBJ2-5, whereas newly diagnosed disease favored TRBV20-1 and TRBJ2-1. Only peripheral blood was studied, because thyroid tissue, the primary lesion, was inaccessible. Compared with newly diagnosed patients, patients with persistent Graves' disease had lower TCR Shannon entropy and fewer highly expanded clones, which suggests clonal expansion. A larger number of public clonotypes was shared among persistent patients (approximately 3,000) than among newly diagnosed patients (approximately 1,000).

As encoded in the germline V gene, CDR1 is KGHDR while CDR2 is SFDVKD. The V and J ends are trimmed by 2 bases and 2 bases, leaving 8 bases between them. From the cysteine up to the phenylalanine, the CDR3 has a length of 15 residues. The kept DNA is CDR3 alone, 45 bases in frame from the first base. Receptor amplification or capture employed multiplex PCR. TCRdb lists the instrument as Illumina HiSeq 4000. TCR beta libraries were built with iRepertoire HTBI primers and Arm-PCR amplification of CDR3 regions. PCR products were gel purified before sequencing. In the paper's pipeline: Across samples, 60 to 70 TRBV and 14 TRBJ segments were identified and used for gene usage analysis of CDR3 amino acid clonotypes. Filtered high-quality paired reads were merged into contigs using COPE and FqMerger. BLAST was used to align contigs to IMGT TRBV, TRBD and TRBJ reference genes, with CDR3 defined following IMGT. Any clonotype with a frequency above 0.1% was classified as a highly expanded clone. Shannon entropy served as the measure of repertoire diversity, while the Gini coefficient captured V-J evenness. A clonotype was considered public if more than one individual shared it. TCRdb reprocessed the public reads (quality trimming at Q25 with fastp, clone calling with MiXCR) and kept in-frame beta chains. Every distinct CDR3 protein forms one entry, paired with its most common genes and DNA. The V and J calls follow TCRdb's processing rather than the paper's. The sample table records some 430,000 distinct CDR3 sequences; 20% to 25% of these occur just once. The ten largest clones represent roughly 7.7% of the sample.

In light of the paper, this sample's time point label describes: persistent/refractory GD, antithyroid drugs over 5 years with positive TRAb. For both TCR sequencing and RNA sequencing, RNA was extracted from PBMCs in TRIzol. Graves' disease was diagnosed according to American Thyroid Association guidelines. The patients came from an endocrinology department in Xi'an, China. Each patient gave roughly 8.4 milliliters of peripheral blood, collected in an EDTA anticoagulant tube. Ficoll Paque Plus density gradient separation was used to isolate PBMCs, and no additional T cell sorting was done. An Agilent 2100 Bioanalyzer and agarose gel were used to check RNA quality, and a NanoDrop 2000 was used to measure RNA concentration. This clonotype was counted a few times. It has no known antigen specificity. No qualities accompany the bases; no much larger clone lies one base away.

This sequence was found in a female donor with Graves disease. Sequenced material: peripheral blood mononuclear cells (PBMCs), taken when the disease was refractory, from a patient treated with antithyroid drugs. Recombination connected TRBV24-1 to TRBJ1-4; the D gene assignment is ambiguous. This receptor has the CDR3 CATSDSTVTNEKLFF. The DNA sequence reads TGTGCCACCAGTGATTCCACGGTTACTAATGAAAAACTGTTTTTT.